This T cell receptor (beta chain) stems from a study of blood T cell repertoires in COVID-19. Study-wide context: Sites in the United States, Italy and Spain provided acute and convalescent COVID-19 samples.

Sequencing was performed with immunoSEQ multiplex PCR; in TCRdb, only in-frame clones are kept and a portion is missing. The sample lists 450,000 to 500,000 clones; about 85% were seen once. This receptor was identified in a woman aged 18 to 35 who had recovered from COVID-19. Material for sequencing was PBMCs or T cells enriched from blood (not recorded which).

Here the CDR3 reads CASSQAGTGVNEQFF. As DNA, the CDR3 is TGTGCCAGCAGCCAAGCCGGGACTGGGGTCAATGAGCAGTTCTTC. This rearrangement joins TRBV3-1 (or the pseudogene TRBV3-2) to TRBJ2-1; tentative D call: TRBD2 (6 bases). This CDR3 spans 15 amino acids. Trimming removed 1 base at V and 6 bases at J, with 13 bases between. CDR1 is LGHDT and CDR2 is YNNKEL in the germline V gene (reference sequence).